This TCR beta chain was captured by sequencing in a study of T cells after yellow fever vaccination. Germline V gene sequence: CDR1 MDHEN, CDR2 SYDVKM. Trimming removed 5 bases at V and 3 bases at J, with 11 bases between. This CDR3 comprises 14 residues. One entry per CDR3 protein, called by TCRdb with MiXCR from the 5' RACE reads. The table includes roughly 250,000 distinct CDR3 sequences, 10% to 15% detected once. This chain uses TRBV28 with TRBJ2-1; possible D gene TRBD2, 5 bases. This clonotype was sampled from a man aged 25-45 years who received the YFV17D yellow fever vaccine. This sample comprised CD4+ T cells sorted from PBMCs, obtained 45 days after the yellow fever booster vaccination. CDR3 loop: CASSREKVYNEQFF. The CDR3, as DNA: TGTGCCAGCAGTAGGGAGAAGGTCTACAATGAGCAGTTCTTC.